This T cell receptor beta chain was recovered during a study of breast tumors, draining lymph nodes, adjacent tissues. Study-wide points: Tumor TCR diversity was below lymph nodes but above nontumor tissue. Data only fit, rather than demonstrated, lymph node origin of most tumor T cells. Luminal-like breast cancer showed significantly higher tumor–nontumor repertoire similarity than basal-like. Most tumor T cells seemingly derive from lymph node, then expand in tumor.

At least ten counts were recorded for this clonotype. Its antigen is as yet unknown. Samples came from axillary lymph nodes draining the breast cancer. The CDR3 is made up of 14 amino acids. Looked up from germline, CDR1 is DFQATT and CDR2 is SNEGSKA (reference sequence). The germline V and J ends were trimmed by 5 bases and 6 bases, with 17 bases remaining between them. TCRdb recomputed calls from the multiplex PCR reads with MiXCR, one row per CDR3 protein. This repertoire shows 150,000 to 200,000 distinct CDR3 sequences, about 30% found once; its top ten account for roughly 4.5%. Sequenced: axillary lymph node tissue. This rearrangement joins TRBV20-1 to TRBJ2-1; D is unresolved. The source of this sequence is a female donor with breast cancer. Some clones in this sample may be carry-over from other donors' samples. CDR3 amino acids: CSARYGVASNEQFF. CDR3 DNA: TGCAGTGCTCGGTATGGGGTAGCCTCCAATGAGCAGTTCTTC.